A single sample is the source of the 29 T cell receptor beta chains below, sequenced in a study of T cells expressing NK-cell markers. Each CDR3 protein gets one entry in TCRdb, which reprocessed the 5' RACE reads and gives no DNA. This table holds more than 90,000 distinct CDR3 sequences. The sequenced sample was blood T cells: a sorted CD56 or NKG2C T cell subset, CD4+ or CD8+ T cells, or bulk PBMC T cells (not recorded which). Source of these receptors: a woman aged 18 to 69 in good health.

The genes are TRBV25-1 and TRBJ1-1; the D call from TCRdb, TRBD1, cannot be confirmed without DNA. The germline gives CDR1 MGHDK, CDR2 SYGVNS. The CDR3 loop spans 13 amino acids. This CDR3 is CASSDRVDTEAFF.

This chain uses TRBV4-1 with TRBJ1-1. Germline lookup yields CDR1 MGHRA and CDR2 YSYEKL. The CDR3 runs 13 residues. CDR3 loop: CASSQAEFSEAFF.

This chain links TRBV27 with TRBJ1-1; lacking DNA, the TRBD1 call made by TCRdb goes unchecked. The CDR3 has 15 amino acids. CDR1 and CDR2 (germline): MNHEY, SMNVEV (reference sequence). CDR3 sequence reads: CASSPPDRRNTEAFF.

The rearrangement links TRBV19 to TRBJ2-7. The germline gives CDR1 LNHDA, CDR2 SQIVND (reference sequence). This CDR3 contains 13 residues. The CDR3 sequence: CASSIAASYEQYF.

The rearrangement links TRBV12-3 or TRBV12-4 to TRBJ1-2; TCRdb proposes TRBD1, but this gene call is untestable without DNA. The CDR3 totals 16 residues. CDR3 loop: CASSLASGVREWGYTF.

The chain has TRBV12-3 or TRBV12-4 and TRBJ1-1; TCRdb calls TRBD1, which cannot be checked without DNA. The CDR3 runs to 13 residues. The CDR3 sequence: CASSTGGKGEAFF.

The chain has TRBV6-2 or TRBV6-3 and TRBJ2-1; the TRBD1 assignment by TCRdb is unverifiable without DNA. The CDR3 runs to 14 residues. Germline V gives CDR1 MNHEY, CDR2 SVGEGT. The CDR3 region is CASSSAGTTNEQFF.

The chain uses TRBV29-1 and TRBJ1-1. CDR1 SQVTM and CDR2 ANQGSEA come from the germline V gene. The CDR3 spans 13 residues. The CDR3 protein is CSVTAGGRTEAFF.

V and J are TRBV4-1 and TRBJ2-1. Per germline, CDR1 MGHRA and CDR2 YSYEKL. This CDR3 is built from 16 residues. The CDR3 here is CASSQDPSPSYNEQFF.

J is TRBJ2-1 and V is TRBV12-3 or TRBV12-4. This CDR3 is 11 amino acids long. The CDR3 loop reads CASSYSYEQFF.

V is TRBV20-1 and J is TRBJ2-1; TCRdb's D call of TRBD2 is untestable without DNA. Germline V CDR1 and CDR2: DFQATT, SNEGSKA (reference sequence). CDR3 length equals 15 residues. The CDR3 here is CSALPTESSYNEQFF.

The chain recombines TRBV11-2 with TRBJ2-5; the TCRdb D gene call, TRBD2, has no DNA to confirm it. Germline-derived CDR1 and CDR2 are SGHAT and FQNNGV. This CDR3 is 13 amino acids long. CDR3 sequence reads: CASSFGGPETQYF.

CDR3 residues: CASSLGWSSNTEAFF. The chain employs TRBV5-1 and TRBJ1-1. From germline, CDR1 is SGHRS and CDR2 YFSETQ. There are 15 residues in the CDR3.

J is TRBJ1-1 and V is TRBV4-2; the D call from TCRdb, TRBD1, cannot be confirmed without DNA. The CDR3 covers 13 residues. Germline loops: CDR1 LGHNA, CDR2 YNFKEQ. The CDR3 sequence: CASSHLQGPEAFF.

This rearrangement joins TRBV7-9 to TRBJ2-7; TCRdb proposes TRBD1, but this gene call is untestable without DNA. Germline lookup yields CDR1 SEHNR and CDR2 FQNEAQ (reference sequence). The CDR3 runs to 14 residues. CDR3: CASSSKGQGNEQYF.

J is TRBJ2-2 and V is TRBV12-3 or TRBV12-4. This CDR3 is 11 amino acids long. The CDR3 sequence is CASSFPGELFF.

The rearrangement links TRBV19 to TRBJ2-1; the D call from TCRdb, TRBD2, cannot be confirmed without DNA. The V gene's germline CDR1 is LNHDA and CDR2 SQIVND (reference sequence). There are 18 residues in the CDR3. CDR3 sequence reads: CASSIARLAGGHYNEQFF.

This rearrangement joins TRBV19 to TRBJ1-3; TCRdb's D call of TRBD1 is untestable without DNA. The CDR3 spans 16 residues. The germline gives CDR1 LNHDA, CDR2 SQIVND (reference sequence). The CDR3 sequence is CASSTVGTPSGNTIYF.

The chain uses TRBV19 and TRBJ2-3; TCRdb calls TRBD1, which cannot be checked without DNA. This CDR3 has 13 amino acids. The germline V gene encodes CDR1 LNHDA and CDR2 SQIVND (reference sequence). The CDR3 protein is CASTRTSGDTQYF.

This CDR3 reads CASSNDRARAGELFF. J is TRBJ2-2 and V is TRBV9; lacking DNA, the TRBD1 call made by TCRdb goes unchecked. Germline V lookup: CDR1 SGDLS, CDR2 YYNGEE. The CDR3 spans 15 residues. Full variable domain (rest looked up from reference TRBV9 and TRBJ2-2): DSGVTQTPKHLITATGQRVTLRCSPRSGDLSVYWYQQSLDQGLQFLIQYYNGEERAKGNILERFSAQQFPDLHSELNLSSLELGDSALYFCASSNDRARAGELFFGEGSRLTVL.

V is TRBV7-6 and J is TRBJ2-1; TCRdb's D call, TRBD2, is unchecked because there is no DNA. Germline-derived CDR1 and CDR2 are SGHVS and FNYEAQ. CDR3 size: 16 residues. The CDR3 loop reads CASSWTSGSSYNEQFF.

This chain connects TRBV9 to TRBJ2-5; TCRdb returns TRBD2, unconfirmable since there is no DNA. In germline, CDR1 is SGDLS, CDR2 YYNGEE. CDR3 length: 15 residues. The CDR3 is CASTSLGWAGETQYF. Full variable domain (rest looked up from reference TRBV9 and TRBJ2-5): DSGVTQTPKHLITATGQRVTLRCSPRSGDLSVYWYQQSLDQGLQFLIQYYNGEERAKGNILERFSAQQFPDLHSELNLSSLELGDSALYFCASTSLGWAGETQYFGPGTRLLVL.

The gene calls are TRBV12-3 or TRBV12-4 and TRBJ2-3. There are 11 residues in the CDR3. CDR3 amino acids: CASSHTDTQYF.

The V and J genes are TRBV12-3 or TRBV12-4 and TRBJ1-2; TCRdb returns TRBD1, unconfirmable since there is no DNA. The CDR3 length is 12 residues. This CDR3 reads CASSHPGCGYTF.

CDR3 amino acids: CASSALNSGTTNTGELFF. This rearrangement joins TRBV9 to TRBJ2-2; TCRdb outputs TRBD2, but without DNA this stays unchecked. Germline V gives CDR1 SGDLS, CDR2 YYNGEE. The CDR3 length is 18 residues.

The chain links TRBV12-3 or TRBV12-4 to TRBJ2-5. The CDR3 is made up of 13 amino acids. CDR3 amino acids: CASSLVFGETQYF.

The CDR3 loop reads CASSMADTQYF. The chain joins TRBV6-2 or TRBV6-3 to TRBJ2-3. The length of the CDR3 is 11 residues. Germline V gives CDR1 MNHEY, CDR2 SVGEGT.

This rearrangement joins TRBV12-3 or TRBV12-4 to TRBJ2-5; TCRdb lists TRBD1, though no DNA is available to test this call. The length of the CDR3 is 14 residues. The CDR3: CASSPGTSVVTQYF.

V is TRBV10-3 and J is TRBJ2-2; with no DNA, the TCRdb D assignment of TRBD2 cannot be verified. The CDR3 runs 13 residues. Germline loops: CDR1 ENHRY, CDR2 SYGVKD. The CDR3: CAIMGENTGELFF.